Following are 9 T cell receptor beta chains from one sample sequenced in a study of cytomegalovirus exposure and HLA in healthy donors. The PCR contained 60 Vbeta and 13 Jbeta primers. Only in-frame clones appear in the TCRdb table, and some are missing; sequencing was by immunoSEQ multiplex PCR. Of about 130,000 clones listed, around 80% are singletons. The sequencing sample was made of PBMCs. These receptors were taken from a man aged 40-50 years in good health and CMV-seropositive.

This clone has only one observation. The chain couples TRBV11-2 to TRBJ1-6; no definite D call. The CDR3 length is 13 residues. V was trimmed by 5 bases and J by 13 bases, leaving 15 bases between them. Germline CDR1 reads SGHAT; CDR2 reads FQNNGV. The DNA of the CDR3 is TGTGCCAGCAGCCGAGAGCGGACGGCCCCCCTCCACTTT. This sequence encodes CASSRERTAPLHF.

V is TRBV6-1 and J is TRBJ2-7; 10 bases match TRBD2. The junction had 7 bases not matched to a gene; V was cut back by 5 bases and J by 3 bases. The CDR3 runs to 15 residues. CDR1 is MNHNS and CDR2 is SASEGT in the germline V gene. The chain's CDR3 is CASSSWTSGFYEQYF. The CDR3 nucleotides are TGTGCCAGCAGTTCATGGACTAGCGGTTTCTACGAGCAGTACTTC.

V usage is TRBV9 and J usage is TRBJ1-1; no reliable D call. V dropped 3 bases and J dropped 5 bases, with 17 bases sitting between them. From germline, CDR1 is SGDLS and CDR2 YYNGEE. There are 15 residues in the CDR3. Here the CDR3 DNA reads TGTGCCAGCAGCGCTTCGCCCCTGATCGGGACTGAAGCTTTCTTT. It yields the protein CASSASPLIGTEAFF.

The chain joins TRBV6-5 to TRBJ1-1; the D is unclear. The CDR3 length is 12 residues. With 7 bases removed from V and 1 base from J, the gap between germline ends came to 7 bases. From germline, CDR1 is MNHEY and CDR2 SVGAGI. This chain's CDR3 is CASKFSNTEAFF. DNA for the CDR3: TGTGCCAGCAAATTCTCGAACACTGAAGCTTTCTTT.

This chain joins TRBV6-6 and TRBJ2-3; D uncertain. CDR3 length: 13 residues. Trimming cost V 6 bases and J 0 bases, with 7 bases left between them. Per germline, CDR1 MNHNY and CDR2 SVGAGI (reference sequence). DNA of the CDR3: TGTGCCAGCAGATTCTACAGCACAGATACGCAGTATTTT. This gives the protein CASRFYSTDTQYF.

This sequence joins TRBV9 and TRBJ2-7; maybe TRBD1 (5 bases). V dropped 0 bases and J dropped 6 bases, with 10 bases sitting between them. This CDR3 spans 13 amino acids. The germline V gene encodes CDR1 SGDLS and CDR2 YYNGEE. CDR3: CASSVGFRAEQYF. The CDR3 nucleotides are TGTGCCAGCAGCGTAGGGTTCAGGGCCGAGCAGTACTTC. Supplemented by reference TRBV9 and TRBJ2-7, the full variable domain reads DSGVTQTPKHLITATGQRVTLRCSPRSGDLSVYWYQQSLDQGLQFLIQYYNGEERAKGNILERFSAQQFPDLHSELNLSSLELGDSALYFCASSVGFRAEQYFGPGTRLTVT.

V usage is TRBV4-1 and J usage is TRBJ1-6, with a weak D call TRBD1 (5 bases). Trimming stripped 3 bases from V and 9 bases from J, with 18 bases between. The germline V gene encodes CDR1 MGHRA and CDR2 YSYEKL. There are 16 residues in the CDR3. DNA for the CDR3: TGCGCCAGCAGCCAGGATCCAAGGGGCTGGGGTTCACCCCTCCACTTT. Residues: CASSQDPRGWGSPLHF.

V and J are TRBV29-1 and TRBJ2-7, with 13 bases identical to TRBD2. The ends lost 4 bases at V and 5 bases at J; junction bases unmatched: 5. The CDR3 sequence is 14 residues long. The germline gives CDR1 SQVTM, CDR2 ANQGSEA. CDR3 sequence (DNA): TGCAGCGTTGTCCGACTAGCGGGAGGCAACGAGCAGTACTTC. Its translation is CSVVRLAGGNEQYF.

The chain joins TRBV5-1 to TRBJ2-7, with a weak D call TRBD2 (5 bases). Germline assignment: CDR1 SGHRS and CDR2 YFSETQ. The CDR3 loop spans 14 amino acids. V lost 4 bases and J lost 2, with 13 bases in between. As DNA, the CDR3 is TGCGCCAGCAGCCTGGACTTCACAGCCTACGAGCAGTACTTC. Translating gives CASSLDFTAYEQYF.